This is a list of T cell receptor beta chains from one sample in a study of blood T cell repertoires in COVID-19. Repertoires were generated with immunoSEQ multiplex PCR, while TCRdb's copy carries only in-frame clones and drops some. The profile shows 200,000 or so clones, roughly 84% of them singletons. Sequencing was performed on peripheral blood. These TCRs come from a woman of 80 years or more with COVID-19, enrolled during active disease. The CDR3 runs from the conserved cysteine through the conserved F or W. The D gene is left open where the match is weak. Clone size is stated in some rows and not others, as once, few, many or a class when expanded.

j_call | d_call | clone_size | v_call | cdr3_nt | cdr3_aa
TRBJ2-7 | TRBD1 | - | TRBV7-9 | TGTGCCAGCAGCTTTGGGACAGGGGGCTACGAGCAGTACTTC | CASSFGTGGYEQYF
TRBJ1-5 | - | - | TRBV27 | TGTGCCAGCAGTGCGCAGGGGTTGGGCAATCAGCCCCAGCATTTT | CASSAQGLGNQPQHF
TRBJ1-6 | TRBD1 | - | TRBV28 | TGTGCCAGCAGTTCCGGACAGGGACGAAATTCACCCCTCCACTTT | CASSSGQGRNSPLHF
TRBJ1-2 | TRBD1 | - | TRBV28 | TGTGCCAGCAGTTACTGGACAGGGGGAGGTGATGGCTACACCTTC | CASSYWTGGGDGYTF
TRBJ2-3 | - | - | TRBV9 | TGTGCCAGCAGCGTAGGGCTGACAGATACGCAGTATTTT | CASSVGLTDTQYF
TRBJ2-5 | TRBD1 | few | TRBV19 | TGTGCCAGTAGCCGGGACAGTCAAGAGACCCAGTACTTC | CASSRDSQETQYF
TRBJ1-6 | - | - | TRBV5-1 | TGCGCCAGCACCCCCATAGCCGCGAGTGGCAATTCACCCCTCCACTTT | CASTPIAASGNSPLHF
TRBJ1-1 | TRBD1 | - | TRBV5-1 | TGCGCCAGCAGCGCTGGACAGGGGCCGAACACTGAAGCTTTCTTT | CASSAGQGPNTEAFF
TRBJ1-2 | - | - | TRBV6-2/TRBV6-3 | TGTGCCAGCAGCCACTGGGGGGACGCAGATGGCTACACCTTC | CASSHWGDADGYTF
TRBJ2-7 | TRBD1 | - | TRBV7-2 | TGTGCCAGCAGCTTGACAGGGGGAGTCTACGAGCAGTACTTC | CASSLTGGVYEQYF
TRBJ2-3 | - | - | TRBV19 | TGTGCCAGTAGCATAGGGACACTACCCTCCACAGATACGCAGTATTTT | CASSIGTLPSTDTQYF
TRBJ2-7 | TRBD2 | once | TRBV9 | TGTGCCAGCAGCGGGGGGCCGCTTGGGCTAGCGGGGCTCGTCGGGTACGAGCAGTACTTC | CASSGGPLGLAGLVGYEQYF
TRBJ1-2 | TRBD1 | few | TRBV27 | TGTGCCACCCAAGACAGGGCAAGAAACTATGGCTACACCTTC | CATQDRARNYGYTF
TRBJ2-3 | TRBD2 | - | TRBV30 | TGTGCCTGGAGTGGGGGGCTAGCGGGGGTCGCTAGCACAGATACGCAGTATTTT | CAWSGGLAGVASTDTQYF
TRBJ1-1 | TRBD1 | once | TRBV27 | TGTGCCAGCAGTTTAGGGACAGGGGTTCGGAACACTGAAGCTTTCTTT | CASSLGTGVRNTEAFF
TRBJ2-6 | TRBD1 | - | TRBV19 | TGTGCCAGTAGCAACCGCCGCGTGGGGACAGCAATCGCTGGGGCCAACGTCCTGACTTTC | CASSNRRVGTAIAGANVLTF
TRBJ1-2 | - | - | TRBV19 | TGTGCCAGTCTCTCCCAGGATAACTATGGCTACACCTTC | CASLSQDNYGYTF
TRBJ1-1 | TRBD1 | - | TRBV7-7 | TGTGCCAGCAGCCCCGCCCCAGCCGGGACAGGGGGCTATACTGAAGCTTTCTTT | CASSPAPAGTGGYTEAFF
TRBJ1-3 | - | once | TRBV28 | TGTGCCAGCAGTTTCGGTCGGAGCTCTGGAAACACCATATATTTT | CASSFGRSSGNTIYF
TRBJ1-6 | - | - | TRBV7-8 | TGTGCCAGCAGCCAGCGAGCTCCAGGGAGGAGTTCACCCCTCCACTTT | CASSQRAPGRSSPLHF
TRBJ2-2 | - | - | TRBV5-6 | TGTGCCAGCAGCTTGGTAAGGGGGTCCGGGGAGCTGTTTTTT | CASSLVRGSGELFF
TRBJ1-1 | - | - | TRBV3-1/TRBV3-2 | TGTGCCAGCAGCCAAGATATAAGGGGGACTGAAGCTTTCTTT | CASSQDIRGTEAFF
TRBJ1-1 | TRBD1 | few | TRBV29-1 | TGCAGCGTTGTCCTCCCCCATAACCAGGGGGCGAGGGAACGAAACACTGAAGCTTTCTTT | CSVVLPHNQGARERNTEAFF
TRBJ1-2 | - | - | TRBV28 | TGTGCCAGCAGCCCCGCCCAGGGATACTATGGCTACACCTTC | CASSPAQGYYGYTF
TRBJ2-2 | - | - | TRBV7-9 | TGTGCCAGCAGCCGTCGGACAGCCACGAACACCGGGGAGCTGTTTTTT | CASSRRTATNTGELFF
TRBJ1-6 | - | few | TRBV6-5 | TGTGCCAGCAGTTACTCGATTCTCGCGGATAATTCACCCCTCCACTTT | CASSYSILADNSPLHF
TRBJ2-7 | - | once | TRBV7-2 | TGTGCCAGCAGCTCCAGGGGGACTGAGCAGTACTTC | CASSSRGTEQYF
TRBJ2-2 | - | - | TRBV7-3 | TGTGCCAGCAGCGCTTTTTTCGGACAGTTGAACACCGGGGAGCTGTTTTTT | CASSAFFGQLNTGELFF
TRBJ2-5 | TRBD1 | - | TRBV27 | TGTGCCAGCAGCGCCGGGACAGACCAAGAGACCCAGTACTTC | CASSAGTDQETQYF
TRBJ2-3 | TRBD2 | - | TRBV7-6 | TGTGCCAGCAGCTTAGGCGAGCGGGGGGGAGAAGATACGCAGTATTTT | CASSLGERGGEDTQYF
TRBJ2-3 | - | - | TRBV4-3 | TGCGCCAGCAGCCAAGAGGGCCAAGGGATACTAGCAGATACGCAGTATTTT | CASSQEGQGILADTQYF
TRBJ1-2 | TRBD1 | - | TRBV19 | TGTGCCAGTAGTACTTCGACAGGGGGCCCCGGGATGCGATACACCTTC | CASSTSTGGPGMRYTF
TRBJ2-6 | - | - | TRBV6-5 | TGTGCCAGCAGAGAGGCTGGGGCCAACGTCCTGACTTTC | CASREAGANVLTF
TRBJ1-1 | TRBD1 | once | TRBV25-1 | TGTGCCAGTCGGGGGGCAGGGGGCGTTGAGAACACTGAAGCTTTCTTT | CASRGAGGVENTEAFF
TRBJ2-2 | - | once | TRBV6-6 | TGTGCCAGCAGATACCAGGGGGGTAGTGGCGGGGAGCTGTTTTTT | CASRYQGGSGGELFF
TRBJ1-2 | TRBD1 | - | TRBV6-1 | TGTGCCAGCAGTGGGACCACAGGGGGCGCGAGTAGTGGCTACACCTTC | CASSGTTGGASSGYTF
TRBJ2-1 | - | - | TRBV20-1 | TGCAGTGCTAGTAAGCCGAGCTCCTACAATGAGCAGTTCTTC | CSASKPSSYNEQFF
TRBJ2-1 | - | - | TRBV6-6 | TGTGCCAGCAGTTACCTTGTCAATGAGCAGTTCTTC | CASSYLVNEQFF
TRBJ1-1 | TRBD1 | - | TRBV5-6 | TGTGCCAGCAGCCCCGACAGGGGCGGCACTGAAGCTTTCTTT | CASSPDRGGTEAFF
TRBJ1-6 | - | - | TRBV7-8 | TGTGCCAGCAGCTCACTTGATTCACCCCTCCACTTT | CASSSLDSPLHF
TRBJ2-5 | - | - | TRBV7-3 | TGTGCCAGCAGCTCGACTTTCCAAGAGACCCAGTACTTC | CASSSTFQETQYF
TRBJ1-5 | TRBD1 | - | TRBV5-1 | TGCGCCAGCAGCGGAGGGACAGGGAGCAATCAGCCCCAGCATTTT | CASSGGTGSNQPQHF
TRBJ1-4 | - | few | TRBV7-7 | TGTGCTAGCAGCCAGGGCCAGAATGAAAAACTGTTTTTT | CASSQGQNEKLFF
TRBJ1-5 | - | - | TRBV9 | TGTGCCAGCAGCGTGACTGCGGATAGCAATCAGCCCCAGCATTTT | CASSVTADSNQPQHF
TRBJ1-5 | TRBD1 | - | TRBV29-1 | TGCAGCGTTGGCGAGGCAGGGGGTCAGCCCCAGCATTTT | CSVGEAGGQPQHF
TRBJ1-5 | - | - | TRBV19 | TGTGCCAGTAGTCCCACCGACAGGATCAATCAGCCCCAGCATTTT | CASSPTDRINQPQHF
TRBJ2-5 | - | - | TRBV19 | TGTGCCAGTAGTATCACCGGGACCCAGTACTTC | CASSITGTQYF